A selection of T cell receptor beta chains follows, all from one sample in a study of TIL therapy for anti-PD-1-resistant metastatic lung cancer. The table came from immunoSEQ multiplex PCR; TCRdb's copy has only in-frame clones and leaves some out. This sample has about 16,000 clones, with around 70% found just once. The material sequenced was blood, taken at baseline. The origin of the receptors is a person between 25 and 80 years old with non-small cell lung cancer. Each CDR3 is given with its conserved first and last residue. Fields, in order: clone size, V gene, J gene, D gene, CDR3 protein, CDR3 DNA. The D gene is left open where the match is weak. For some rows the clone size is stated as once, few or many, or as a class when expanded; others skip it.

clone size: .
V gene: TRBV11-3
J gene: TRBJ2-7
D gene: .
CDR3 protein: CASSLGKYEQYF
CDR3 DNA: TGTGCCAGCAGCTTAGGAAAATACGAGCAGTACTTC

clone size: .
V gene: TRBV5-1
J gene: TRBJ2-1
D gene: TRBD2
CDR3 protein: CASSLDAAGGKFKQFF
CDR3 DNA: TGCGCCAGCAGCTTGGACGCGGCGGGGGGTAAATTTAAGCAGTTCTTC

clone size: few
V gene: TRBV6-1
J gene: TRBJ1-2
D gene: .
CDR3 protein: CASLWTENYGYTF
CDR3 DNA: TGTGCCAGCCTATGGACAGAAAACTATGGCTACACCTTC

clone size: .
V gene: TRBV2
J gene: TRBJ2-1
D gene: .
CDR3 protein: CASSRYWGDEQFF
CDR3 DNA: TGTGCCAGCAGTCGGTACTGGGGCGATGAGCAGTTCTTC

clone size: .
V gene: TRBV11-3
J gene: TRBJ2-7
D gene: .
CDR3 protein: CASSLDSPYEQYF
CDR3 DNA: TGTGCCAGCAGCTTGGACAGCCCCTACGAGCAGTACTTC

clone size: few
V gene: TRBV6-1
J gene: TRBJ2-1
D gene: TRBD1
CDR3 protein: CASSRQGYNEQFF
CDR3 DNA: TGTGCCAGCAGCCGACAGGGCTACAATGAGCAGTTCTTC

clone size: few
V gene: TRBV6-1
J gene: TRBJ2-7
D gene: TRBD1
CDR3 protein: CASSTTGTAYEQYF
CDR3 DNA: TGTGCCAGCAGTACCACCGGGACAGCCTACGAGCAGTACTTC

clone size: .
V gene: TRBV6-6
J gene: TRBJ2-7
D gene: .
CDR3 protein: CASSSRGYEQYF
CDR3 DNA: TGTGCCAGCAGTTCCAGGGGTTACGAGCAGTACTTC

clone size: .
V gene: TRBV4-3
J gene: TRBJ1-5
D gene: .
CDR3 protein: CASSQGRENQPQHF
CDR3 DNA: TGCGCCAGCAGCCAAGGCCGAGAAAATCAGCCCCAGCATTTT

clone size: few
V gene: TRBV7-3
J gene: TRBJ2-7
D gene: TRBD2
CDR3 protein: CASSSPGLAAEQYF
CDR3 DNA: TGTGCCAGCAGCTCGCCGGGACTAGCAGCCGAGCAGTACTTC

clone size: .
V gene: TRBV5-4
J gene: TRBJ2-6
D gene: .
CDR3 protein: CASSLPGSGANVLTF
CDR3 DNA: TGTGCCAGCAGCTTGCCGGGCTCTGGGGCCAACGTCCTGACTTTC

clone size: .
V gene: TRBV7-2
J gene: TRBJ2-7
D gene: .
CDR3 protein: CASSLVSYEQYF
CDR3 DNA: TGTGCCAGCAGCTTAGTTTCCTACGAGCAGTACTTC

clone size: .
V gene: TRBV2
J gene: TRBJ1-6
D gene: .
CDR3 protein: CASRDTALWGLGPLHF
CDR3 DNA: TGTGCCAGCAGAGATACGGCCTTATGGGGGTTGGGTCCCCTCCACTTT

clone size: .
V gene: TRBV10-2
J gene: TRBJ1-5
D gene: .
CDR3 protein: CASSGGQYQPQHF
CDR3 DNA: TGCGCCAGCTCTGGGGGGCAGTATCAGCCCCAGCATTTT

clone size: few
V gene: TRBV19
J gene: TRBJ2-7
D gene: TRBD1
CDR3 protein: CASSRDRGFQEQYF
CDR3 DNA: TGTGCCAGTAGCCGGGACAGGGGGTTCCAAGAGCAGTACTTC

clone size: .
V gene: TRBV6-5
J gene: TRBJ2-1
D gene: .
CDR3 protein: CASSVQNSYNEQFF
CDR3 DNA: TGTGCCAGCAGTGTGCAAAACTCCTACAATGAGCAGTTCTTC

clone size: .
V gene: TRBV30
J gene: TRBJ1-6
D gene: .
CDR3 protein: CAAKDGLINSPLHF
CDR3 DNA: TGTGCCGCCAAGGACGGCCTGATTAATTCACCCCTCCACTTT